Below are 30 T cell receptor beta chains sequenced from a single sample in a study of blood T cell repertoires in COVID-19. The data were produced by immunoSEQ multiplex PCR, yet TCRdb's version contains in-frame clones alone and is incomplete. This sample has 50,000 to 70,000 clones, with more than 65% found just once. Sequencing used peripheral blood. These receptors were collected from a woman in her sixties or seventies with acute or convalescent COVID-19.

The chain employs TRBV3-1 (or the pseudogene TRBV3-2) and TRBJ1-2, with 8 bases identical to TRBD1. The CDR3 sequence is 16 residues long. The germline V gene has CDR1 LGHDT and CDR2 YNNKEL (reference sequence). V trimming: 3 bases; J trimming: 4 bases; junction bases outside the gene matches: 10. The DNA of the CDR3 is TGTGCCAGCAGCCATGGGACAGGTTATTGGGGCTATGGCTACACCTTC. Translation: CASSHGTGYWGYGYTF.

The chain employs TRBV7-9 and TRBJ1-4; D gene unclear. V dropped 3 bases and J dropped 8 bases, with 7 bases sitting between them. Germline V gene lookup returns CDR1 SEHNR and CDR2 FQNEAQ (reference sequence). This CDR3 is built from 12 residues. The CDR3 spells CASSFTGEKLFF. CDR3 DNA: TGTGCCAGCAGCTTTACGGGAGAAAAACTGTTTTTT.

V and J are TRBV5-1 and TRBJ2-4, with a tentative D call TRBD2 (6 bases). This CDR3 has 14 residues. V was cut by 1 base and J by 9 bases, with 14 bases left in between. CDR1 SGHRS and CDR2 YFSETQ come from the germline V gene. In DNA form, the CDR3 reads TGCGCCAGCAGCTTGCCGTCCCGGGGGAGCATTCAGTACTTC. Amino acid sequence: CASSLPSRGSIQYF.

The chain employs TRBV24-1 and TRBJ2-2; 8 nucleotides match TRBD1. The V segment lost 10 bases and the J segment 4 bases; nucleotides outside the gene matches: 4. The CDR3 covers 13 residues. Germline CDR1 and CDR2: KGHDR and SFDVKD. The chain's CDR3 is CATGQAGTGELFF. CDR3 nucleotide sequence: TGTGCCACGGGACAGGCAGGCACCGGGGAGCTGTTTTTT.

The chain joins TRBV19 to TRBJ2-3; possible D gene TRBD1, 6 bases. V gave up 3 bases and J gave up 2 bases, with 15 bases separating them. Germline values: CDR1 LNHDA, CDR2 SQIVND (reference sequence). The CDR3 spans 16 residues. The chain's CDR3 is CASSMNRAATTDTQYF. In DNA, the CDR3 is TGTGCCAGTAGTATGAACAGGGCCGCAACCACAGATACGCAGTATTTT.

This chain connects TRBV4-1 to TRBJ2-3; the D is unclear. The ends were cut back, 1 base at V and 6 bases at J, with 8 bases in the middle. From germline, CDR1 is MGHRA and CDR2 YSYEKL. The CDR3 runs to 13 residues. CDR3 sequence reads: CASSQVSPDTQYF. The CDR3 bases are TGCGCCAGCAGCCAAGTCTCCCCCGATACGCAGTATTTT.

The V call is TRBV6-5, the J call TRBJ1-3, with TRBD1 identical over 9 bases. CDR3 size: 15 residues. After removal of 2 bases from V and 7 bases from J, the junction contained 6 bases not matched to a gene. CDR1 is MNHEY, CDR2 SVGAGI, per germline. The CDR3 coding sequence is TGTGCCAGCAGTTACCCCGGACAGGGGTTGAACACCATATATTTT. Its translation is CASSYPGQGLNTIYF.

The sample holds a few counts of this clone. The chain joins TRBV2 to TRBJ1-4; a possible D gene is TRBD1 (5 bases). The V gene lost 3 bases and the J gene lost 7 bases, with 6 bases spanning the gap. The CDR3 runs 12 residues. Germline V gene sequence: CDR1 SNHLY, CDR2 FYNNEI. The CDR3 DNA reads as TGTGCCAGCAGTGACAGGGTTGAAAAACTGTTTTTT. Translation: CASSDRVEKLFF.

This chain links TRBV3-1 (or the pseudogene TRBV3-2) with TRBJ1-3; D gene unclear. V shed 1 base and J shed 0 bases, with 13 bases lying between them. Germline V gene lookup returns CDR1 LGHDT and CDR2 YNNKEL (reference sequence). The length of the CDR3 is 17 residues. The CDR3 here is CASSQGWAGPSGNTIYF. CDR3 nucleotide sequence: TGTGCCAGCAGCCAAGGTTGGGCGGGTCCCTCTGGAAACACCATATATTTT.

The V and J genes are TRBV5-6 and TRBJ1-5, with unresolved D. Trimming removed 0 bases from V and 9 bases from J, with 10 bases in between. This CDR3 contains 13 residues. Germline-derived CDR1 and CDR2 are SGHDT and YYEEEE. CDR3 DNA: TGTGCCAGCAGCTTGGCCGGTGGAGGGCCCCAGCATTTT. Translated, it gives CASSLAGGGPQHF.

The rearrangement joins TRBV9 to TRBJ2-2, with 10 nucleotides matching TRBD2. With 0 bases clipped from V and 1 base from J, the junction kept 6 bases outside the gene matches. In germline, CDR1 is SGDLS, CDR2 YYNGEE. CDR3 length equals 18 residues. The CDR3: CASSVVPSGGLNTGELFF. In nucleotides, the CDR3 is TGTGCCAGCAGCGTAGTACCTAGCGGGGGTCTGAACACCGGGGAGCTGTTTTTT. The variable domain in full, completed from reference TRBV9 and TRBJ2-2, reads DSGVTQTPKHLITATGQRVTLRCSPRSGDLSVYWYQQSLDQGLQFLIQYYNGEERAKGNILERFSAQQFPDLHSELNLSSLELGDSALYFCASSVVPSGGLNTGELFFGEGSRLTVL.

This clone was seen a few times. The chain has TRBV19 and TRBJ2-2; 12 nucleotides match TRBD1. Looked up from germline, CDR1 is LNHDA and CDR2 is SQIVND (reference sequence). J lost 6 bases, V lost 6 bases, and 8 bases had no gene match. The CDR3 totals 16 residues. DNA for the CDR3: TGTGCCAGTAGCAAACCGGGACAGGGGGCCTCCGGGGAGCTGTTTTTT. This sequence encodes CASSKPGQGASGELFF.

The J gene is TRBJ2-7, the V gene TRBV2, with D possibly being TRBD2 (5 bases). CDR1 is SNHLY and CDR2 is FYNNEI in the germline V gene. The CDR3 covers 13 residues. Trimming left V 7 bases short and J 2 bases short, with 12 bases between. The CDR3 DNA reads TGTGCCAGCAACGACGTCGGGACCTACGAGCAGTACTTC. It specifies CASNDVGTYEQYF.

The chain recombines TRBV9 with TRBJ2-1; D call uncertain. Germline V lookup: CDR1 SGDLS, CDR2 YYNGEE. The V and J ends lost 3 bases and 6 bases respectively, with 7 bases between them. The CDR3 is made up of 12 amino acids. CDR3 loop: CASSGARNEQFF. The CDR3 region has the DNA TGTGCCAGCAGCGGGGCGCGCAATGAGCAGTTCTTC.

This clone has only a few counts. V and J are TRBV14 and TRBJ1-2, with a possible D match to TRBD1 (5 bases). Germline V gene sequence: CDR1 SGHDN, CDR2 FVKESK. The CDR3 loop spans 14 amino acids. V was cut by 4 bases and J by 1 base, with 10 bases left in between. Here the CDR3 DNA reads TGTGCCAGCAGCCCGACAGCGAATAACTATGGCTACACCTTC. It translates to CASSPTANNYGYTF. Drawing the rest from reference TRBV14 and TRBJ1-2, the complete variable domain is EAGVTQFPSHSVIEKGQTVTLRCDPISGHDNLYWYRRVMGKEIKFLLHFVKESKQDESGMPNNRFLAERTGGTYSTLKVQPAELEDSGVYFCASSPTANNYGYTFGSGTRLTVV.

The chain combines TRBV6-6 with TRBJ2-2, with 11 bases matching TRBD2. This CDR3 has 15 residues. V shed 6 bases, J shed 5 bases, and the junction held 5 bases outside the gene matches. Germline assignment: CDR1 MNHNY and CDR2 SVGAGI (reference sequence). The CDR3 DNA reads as TGTGCCAGCAGAACTAGCGGGGGATGGACCGGGGAGCTGTTTTTT. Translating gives CASRTSGGWTGELFF.

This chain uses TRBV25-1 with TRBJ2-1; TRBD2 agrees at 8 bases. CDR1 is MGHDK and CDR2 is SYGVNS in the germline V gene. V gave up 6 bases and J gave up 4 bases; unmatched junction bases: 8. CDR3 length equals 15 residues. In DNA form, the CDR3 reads TGTGCCAGCAGCCGGGGGGGGGCAGTTTACAATGAGCAGTTCTTC. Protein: CASSRGGAVYNEQFF.

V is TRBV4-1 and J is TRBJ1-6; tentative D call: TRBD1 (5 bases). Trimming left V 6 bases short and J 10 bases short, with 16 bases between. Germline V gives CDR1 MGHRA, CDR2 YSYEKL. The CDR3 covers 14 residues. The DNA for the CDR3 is TGCGCCAGCAGACCTACGGGGGGTGGCTCACCCCTCCACTTT. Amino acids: CASRPTGGGSPLHF.

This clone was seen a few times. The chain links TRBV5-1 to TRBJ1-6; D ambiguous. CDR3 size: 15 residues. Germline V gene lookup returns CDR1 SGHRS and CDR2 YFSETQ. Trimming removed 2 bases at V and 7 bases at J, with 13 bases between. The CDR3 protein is CASSFSEGSNSPLHF. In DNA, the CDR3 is TGCGCCAGCAGCTTCAGTGAGGGTTCAAATTCACCCCTCCACTTT.

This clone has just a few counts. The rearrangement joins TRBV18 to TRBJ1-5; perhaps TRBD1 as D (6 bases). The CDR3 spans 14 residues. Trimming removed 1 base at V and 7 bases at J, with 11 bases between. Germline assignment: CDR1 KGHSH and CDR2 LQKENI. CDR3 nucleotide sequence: TGTGCCAGCTCACCACGTACAGGGCCCCAGCCCCAGCATTTT. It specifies CASSPRTGPQPQHF.

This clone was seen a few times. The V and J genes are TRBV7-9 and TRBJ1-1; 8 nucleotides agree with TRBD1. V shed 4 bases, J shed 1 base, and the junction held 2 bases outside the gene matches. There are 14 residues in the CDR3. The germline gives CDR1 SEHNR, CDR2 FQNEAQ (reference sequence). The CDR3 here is CASSSGQGNTEAFF. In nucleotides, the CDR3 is TGTGCCAGCAGCTCTGGACAGGGGAACACTGAAGCTTTCTTT.

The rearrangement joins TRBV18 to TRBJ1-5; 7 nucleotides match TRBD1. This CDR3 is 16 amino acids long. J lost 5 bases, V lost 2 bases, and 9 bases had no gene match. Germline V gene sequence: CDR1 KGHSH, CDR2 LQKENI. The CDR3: CASSPSNRGWDQPQHF. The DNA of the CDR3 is TGTGCCAGCTCACCATCGAACAGGGGTTGGGATCAGCCCCAGCATTTT.

Written as DNA, the CDR3 is TGTGCCAGCAGCCAAGATAGAGGGATCAGAAACTATGGCTACACCTTC. This encodes CASSQDRGIRNYGYTF. The J gene is TRBJ1-2, the V gene TRBV14; D gene unclear. The germline V gene has CDR1 SGHDN and CDR2 FVKESK. This CDR3 contains 16 residues. V lost 0 bases and J lost 2, with 13 bases in between.

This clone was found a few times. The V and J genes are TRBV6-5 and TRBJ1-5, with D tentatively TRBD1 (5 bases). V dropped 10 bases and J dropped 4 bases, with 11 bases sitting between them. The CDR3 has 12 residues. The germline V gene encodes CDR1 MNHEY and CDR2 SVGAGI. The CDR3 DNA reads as TGTGCCACCCGAAAGGGGAATCAGCCCCAGCATTTT. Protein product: CATRKGNQPQHF.

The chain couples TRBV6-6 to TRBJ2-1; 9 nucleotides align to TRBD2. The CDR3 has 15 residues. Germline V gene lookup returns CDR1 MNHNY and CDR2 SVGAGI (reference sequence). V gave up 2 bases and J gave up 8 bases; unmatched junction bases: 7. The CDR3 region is CASSYRAGGSDEQFF. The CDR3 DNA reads TGTGCCAGCAGTTACCGAGCGGGGGGCTCGGATGAGCAGTTCTTC.

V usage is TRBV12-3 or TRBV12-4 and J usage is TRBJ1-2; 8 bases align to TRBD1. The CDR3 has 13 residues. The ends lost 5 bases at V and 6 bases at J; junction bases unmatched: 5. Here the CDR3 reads CASSPGGADGYTF. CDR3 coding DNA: TGTGCCAGCAGTCCAGGGGGCGCGGATGGCTACACCTTC.

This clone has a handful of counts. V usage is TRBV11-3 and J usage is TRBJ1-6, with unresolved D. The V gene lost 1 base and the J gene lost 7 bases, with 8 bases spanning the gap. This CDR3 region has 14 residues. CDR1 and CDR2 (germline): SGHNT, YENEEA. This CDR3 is CASSLGQPNSPLHF. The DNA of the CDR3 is TGTGCCAGCAGCTTAGGACAACCCAATTCACCCCTCCACTTT.

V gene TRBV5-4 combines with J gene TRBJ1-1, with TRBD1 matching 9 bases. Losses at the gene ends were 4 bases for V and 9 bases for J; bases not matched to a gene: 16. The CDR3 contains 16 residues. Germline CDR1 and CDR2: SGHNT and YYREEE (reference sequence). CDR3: CASSPKLQGALLKAFF. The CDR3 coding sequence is TGTGCCAGCAGCCCAAAGCTACAGGGGGCACTTTTAAAAGCTTTCTTT.

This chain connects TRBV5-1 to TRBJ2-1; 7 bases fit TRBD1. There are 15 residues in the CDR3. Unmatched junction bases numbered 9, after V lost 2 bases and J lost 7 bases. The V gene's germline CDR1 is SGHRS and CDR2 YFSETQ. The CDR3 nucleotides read TGCGCCAGCAGCTTACGACAGGGACGGACGAATGAGCAGTTCTTC. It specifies CASSLRQGRTNEQFF. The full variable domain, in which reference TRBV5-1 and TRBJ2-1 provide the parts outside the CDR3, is KAGVTQTPRYLIKTRGQQVTLSCSPISGHRSVSWYQQTPGQGLQFLFEYFSETQRNKGNFPGRFSGRQFSNSRSEMNVSTLELGDSALYLCASSLRQGRTNEQFFGPGTRLTVL.

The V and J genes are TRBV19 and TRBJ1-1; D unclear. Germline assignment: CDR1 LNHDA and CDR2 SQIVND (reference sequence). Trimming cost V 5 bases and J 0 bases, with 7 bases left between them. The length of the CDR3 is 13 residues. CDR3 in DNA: TGTGCCAGTAGTCCCGTTGTGAACACTGAAGCTTTCTTT. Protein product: CASSPVVNTEAFF.